This T cell receptor (beta chain) derives from a study of vaccination and CD4 T cells after COVID-19 (dated by TCRdb to between 2021 and 2024). Looking at the study overall: SARS-CoV-2 positivity had been established in the convalescent patients by nasal swab PCR, and mild disease was recorded in several of these patients and severe disease in one. Control cultures used a CEFX viral epitope pool as positive control, an HIV-1 Nef peptide pool as negative control, or no peptide. Overlapping spike peptide pools from SARS-CoV-2 and from the common cold coronaviruses HCoV-NL63, HCoV-OC43 and HCoV-229E were used as culture stimuli. Post-COVID blood samples from convalescent patients were collected a median of around 110 days after diagnosis, with a range of about 35 to 161 days. In the convalescent cohort there were six males and four females, among whom were two Hispanic individuals, seven Caucasians, two Asians and one multiracial person. The time from the second vaccine dose to post-vaccine blood sampling had a median of roughly 70 days and ranged from roughly 13 to 241 days. Participants received two doses of either the Pfizer-BioNTech BNT162b2 vaccine (n=8) or the Moderna mRNA-1273 vaccine (n=2). The spike-specific CD4+ TCR repertoire was compared before and after mRNA vaccination in approximately 9 COVID-19 convalescent patients and a few infection-naive healthy vaccine recipients. Summary of the overall study and its limitations: Among convalescent patients, a median roughly 90% of the SARS-CoV-2-reactive clones seen after vaccination appeared only after vaccination, which suggests priming specific to the vaccine. Nearly all vaccine-specific clones in convalescent patients (304 of 307) were mono-reactive for SARS-CoV-2 spike rather than cross-reactive with common cold coronaviruses. The study included relatively few convalescent patients and did not analyze early timepoints after natural infection. The median number of SARS-CoV-2-reactive clonotypes rose from fewer than 25 after infection to 38 after vaccination, but the change was not significant.

Details on this clonotype: It has no known antigen specificity. Qualities for individual bases were not recorded, and no much larger clone is one base off.

At the junction V is shortened by 3 bases and J by 1 base, with 16 bases in between. Including cysteine and phenylalanine, the CDR3 has 16 amino acids. Only the CDR3 part of the read is kept: 48 bases, read in frame from the first base. CDR1 and CDR2 are read off the germline V gene (reference sequence) as SGHNT and YYREEE. The library was obtained by PCR. DNA from cultured CD4+ T cells was subjected to TCR sequencing with the Oncomine TCR Beta short-read assay at the Johns Hopkins FTIC core. Genomic DNA was extracted from the cultured CD4+ T cells with the QIAamp micro DNA kit. Oncomine TCR Beta libraries from cultured CD4+ T cells were pooled using unique dual indexes and sequenced on an Illumina iSeq 100. In the source study's methods: Non-productive sequences were filtered out, and CDR3s that did not start with C, did not end with F or W, or were shorter than 7 amino acids were discarded. The MANAFEST web application was used to identify antigen-specific clonotypes by comparing peptide-stimulated wells against reference wells and other culture wells. For a clone to be called positive, the clone needed an FDR below 0.05, an odds ratio above 5, and a productive frequency above 0.1% in at least two of three replicate wells. A clonotype counted as cross-reactive if it showed significant expansion both in the SARS-CoV-2 spike wells and in at least one common cold coronavirus spike condition. Using R version 3.6.1, CDR3 homology was evaluated through Levenshtein distances (stringdist) along with unrooted phylogenetic trees (ape). TCRdb took the public reads, trimmed them with fastp at Q25, ran MiXCR for clone calling and kept in-frame beta chains. Each entry is one CDR3 protein sequence, shown with its most common DNA and genes. TCRdb's processing, not the study's, gives the V and J calls here. The table for this sample lists about 19,000 distinct CDR3 sequences; approximately 39% of them were counted only once. Jointly, the top ten make up 14% of the sample.

The treatment or condition tag for this specimen amounts to: approximately 10-day PBMC culture with coronavirus spike peptide pools or control peptides (ViraFEST assay). To expand antigen-specific T cells with peptide pools and then pick out the expanded clonotypes through TCR sequencing, the study relied on the ViraFEST assay. Positive SARS-CoV-2 PCR tests in the convalescent patients dated from March to December 2020, before Alpha, Beta and Delta variants emerged in the United States. Fewer than 2.5 million PBMCs per well were cultured in IMDM with roughly 5% human AB serum and approximately 9.8 IU/ml IL-2, plus 10 ug/ml peptide pools. On days 3 and 7, half of the culture medium was replaced with fresh IL-2-containing medium. After 10 days of culture, CD4+ T cells were isolated by negative selection using the EasySep CD4+ T cell isolation kit. Ficoll-Paque Plus gradient centrifugation was used to isolate PBMCs from whole blood, and the isolated PBMCs were then either used fresh or cryopreserved at -140C. Culture conditions were generally each tested in triplicate wells.

The sample consisted of cultured CD4+ T cells from blood. The V and J genes are TRBV5-4 and TRBJ1-1, and perhaps TRBD1 as D gene, on 5 matching bases. The TCR sequence derives from a human donor with COVID-19. Read as DNA, the sequence is TGTGCCAGCAGCTCGCCCCCCCTCGGGACGAACACTGAAGCTTTCTTT. Translated, it gives CASSSPPLGTNTEAFF.